This entry describes one T cell receptor beta chain. The source of the sample is a study of blood T cell repertoires in COVID-19. The V gene end was trimmed by 4 bases and the J gene end by 6 bases; junction bases not matched to a gene: 16. The CDR3 loop spans 16 amino acids. CDR1 SGHRS and CDR2 YFSETQ come from the germline V gene. Profiling relied on immunoSEQ multiplex PCR, and the TCRdb table lists in-frame clones only, not all of them. This table holds 100,000 to 120,000 clones, 87% found once. This receptor was identified in a human donor in a cohort sampled during active COVID-19. The chain links TRBV5-1 to TRBJ2-7, with 7 bases lining up with TRBD2. Sequences were obtained from peripheral blood. CDR3 region: CASSQRPRDGGSEQYF. DNA for the CDR3: TGCGCCAGCAGCCAGAGGCCCCGGGACGGGGGGTCCGAGCAGTACTTC.